This T cell receptor (beta chain) came from a study of low-dose radiotherapy and immunotherapy resistance in tumors. Primers used for first-strand cDNA, a TRAV- and TRBV-specific set, covered both alpha and beta chains. The authors ran roughly 20 PCR cycles to amplify TCRs with a constant-region primer and V-primer adapter. Via MiXCR, TCRdb re-called the reads, giving one row per CDR3 protein. The sample lists about 35,000 distinct CDR3 sequences; less than 25% were seen once. This clonotype appeared many times. In germline, CDR1 is DFQATT, CDR2 SNEGSKA (reference sequence). The CDR3 loop spans 14 amino acids. Between the trimmed V and J ends, which lost 0 bases and 2 bases, there was a span of 10 bases. Time point of the sample: after trial treatment. Treatment meaning: LDRT plus nivolumab, ipilimumab, low-dose cyclophosphamide and aspirin (RACIN trial). The treatment that donors received included nivolumab, ipilimumab, aspirin, low-dose cyclophosphamide and low-dose radiotherapy.

Sequencing used PBMCs, obtained after low-dose radiotherapy plus immunotherapy. V usage is TRBV20-1 and J usage is TRBJ1-1; D not certain. This TCR derives from a female donor with ovarian cancer. For the CDR3, the DNA is TGCAGTGCTAGAGATAGCGTTCACAACACTGAAGCTTTCTTT. Amino acids: CSARDSVHNTEAFF.